Listed below are T cell receptor beta chains from one sample, sequenced in a study of post-analysis software for immune sequencing data. TCRdb itself ran the PCR reads through MiXCR, one entry per CDR3 protein. The table has a few hundred thousand distinct CDR3 sequences, around a third seen once; the top ten hold 4.5% to 7.5%. Sequenced: blood. The source of these receptors is a girl aged 2-17 years with multiple sclerosis. CDR3s include the opening cysteine and the closing phenylalanine or tryptophan. The D gene is left open where the match is weak. Part of the rows lack a size; the others show once, few, many or a class for expanded clones.

D gene	V gene	J gene	clone size	CDR3 protein	CDR3 DNA
TRBD1	TRBV4-1	TRBJ1-2	once	CASSQLTGPNYGYTF	TGCGCCAGCAGCCAGCTGACAGGGCCGAACTATGGCTACACCTTC
.	TRBV5-1	TRBJ2-5	few	CASMSGTKETQYF	TGCGCCAGCATGTCCGGGACAAAAGAGACCCAGTACTTC
.	TRBV10-3	TRBJ2-3	.	CAISESAGSTGTQYF	TGTGCCATCAGTGAGTCCGCGGGTAGCACAGGTACGCAGTATTTT
.	TRBV24-1	TRBJ2-1	few	CATSPGQLGYNEQFF	TGTGCCACCAGTCCGGGACAATTAGGCTACAATGAGCAGTTCTTC
TRBD1	TRBV2	TRBJ2-7	.	CASSEGGGSRLGEQYF	TGTGCCAGCAGTGAAGGAGGGGGCTCCCGTCTTGGCGAGCAGTACTTC
.	TRBV5-1	TRBJ2-7	few	CASSLGAAEQYF	TGCGCCAGCAGCTTGGGTGCCGCGGAGCAGTACTTC
.	TRBV4-2	TRBJ2-4	few	CASSQDPKNIQYF	TGTGCCAGCAGCCAAGATCCCAAAAACATTCAGTACTTC
.	TRBV24-1	TRBJ1-2	.	CATSDFPGYGGYTF	TGTGCCACCAGTGATTTTCCGGGGTATGGTGGCTACACCTTC
.	TRBV20-1	TRBJ2-5	.	CSAREKYQETQYF	TGCAGTGCTAGAGAAAAGTACCAAGAGACCCAGTACTTC
.	TRBV4-1	TRBJ1-1	.	CASSQFSRSSEAFF	TGCGCCAGCAGCCAATTCTCAAGGTCGAGTGAAGCTTTCTTT
.	TRBV12-3/TRBV12-4	TRBJ1-2	few	CASSLGSRRLDYGYTF	TGTGCCAGCAGTTTAGGGTCTCGCCGCCTGGACTATGGCTACACCTTC
TRBD1	TRBV7-8	TRBJ2-5	few	CASSTQGTGTQYF	TGTGCCAGCAGCACACAGGGGACCGGGACCCAGTACTTC
.	TRBV11-2	TRBJ2-1	few	CASSPGQFSYNEQFF	TGTGCCAGCAGCCCCGGACAGTTCTCCTACAATGAGCAGTTCTTC
.	TRBV2	TRBJ2-5	few	CASTQGGVQETQYF	TGTGCCAGCACTCAGGGTGGAGTACAAGAGACCCAGTACTTC
.	TRBV12-3/TRBV12-4	TRBJ1-1	few	CASSVMGTEAFF	TGTGCCAGCAGTGTTATGGGGACTGAAGCTTTCTTT
.	TRBV12-3/TRBV12-4	TRBJ2-3	few	CASSKGQGTLAGTDTQYF	TGTGCCAGCAGTAAAGGACAGGGGACCCTAGCGGGGACAGATACGCAGTATTTT
.	TRBV4-1	TRBJ1-1	.	CASSQDQGHTEAFF	TGCGCCAGCAGCCAAGATCAGGGCCACACTGAAGCTTTCTTT
.	TRBV18	TRBJ2-5	.	CASFKPASGGTQYF	TGTGCCAGCTTCAAACCGGCGTCCGGGGGGACCCAGTACTTC
.	TRBV10-3	TRBJ2-5	few	CAISPLSGETQYF	TGTGCCATCAGTCCTTTATCGGGGGAGACCCAGTACTTC
TRBD1	TRBV29-1	TRBJ2-7	many	CSVEHGTAGASEQYF	TGCAGCGTTGAACATGGGACAGCCGGGGCGAGCGAGCAGTACTTC
TRBD1	TRBV20-1	TRBJ1-4	few	CSAIPGQGTEKRFF	TGCAGTGCGATCCCGGGACAGGGTACTGAAAAACGGTTTTTT
.	TRBV7-3	TRBJ1-1	.	CASSLTSGFQAFF	TGTGCCAGCAGCTTAACGTCGGGTTTCCAAGCTTTCTTT
TRBD1	TRBV27	TRBJ1-2	few	CASTSSPQGSYGYTF	TGTGCCAGCACCAGCAGCCCACAGGGGTCATATGGCTACACCTTC
.	TRBV7-3	TRBJ2-7	few	CASSPGRVNDEQYF	TGTGCCAGCAGCCCGGGACGGGTAAACGACGAGCAGTACTTC